This T cell receptor beta chain derives from a study of cytomegalovirus exposure and HLA in healthy donors. Despite likely unrecorded immune exposures, the donors were nominally healthy at the time of sampling. In the PCR, 60 Vbeta and 13 Jbeta primers were used. Produced via immunoSEQ multiplex PCR; TCRdb's table is partial and in-frame only. The repertoire table contains 50,000 to 70,000 clones. A word on this clone: Its antigen is unknown.

CDR3 length equals 14 residues. CDR1 SGHDN and CDR2 FVKESK come from the germline V gene. V trimming: 0 bases; J trimming: 7 bases; junction bases outside the gene matches: 4. Whole-study findings and limits: Analyzed later, association rates of TCRs varied across HLA loci, with DRB1 most and HLA-C fewest. Researchers counted some 150 TCR beta chains as cytomegalovirus-associated. Generally TCR sequences proved uncommon, though certain public TCRs appeared in numerous donors.

Material for sequencing was PBMCs. This clonotype originated in a woman aged 18-29 years in good health and CMV-seronegative. This rearrangement joins TRBV14 to TRBJ1-2; 8 positions agree with TRBD1. The DNA of the CDR3 is TGTGCCAGCAGCCAAGATCCGGACAGGGCTGGCTACACCTTC. Protein product: CASSQDPDRAGYTF. The whole variable domain, filled in from reference TRBV14 and TRBJ1-2, reads EAGVTQFPSHSVIEKGQTVTLRCDPISGHDNLYWYRRVMGKEIKFLLHFVKESKQDESGMPNNRFLAERTGGTYSTLKVQPAELEDSGVYFCASSQDPDRAGYTFGSGTRLTVV.